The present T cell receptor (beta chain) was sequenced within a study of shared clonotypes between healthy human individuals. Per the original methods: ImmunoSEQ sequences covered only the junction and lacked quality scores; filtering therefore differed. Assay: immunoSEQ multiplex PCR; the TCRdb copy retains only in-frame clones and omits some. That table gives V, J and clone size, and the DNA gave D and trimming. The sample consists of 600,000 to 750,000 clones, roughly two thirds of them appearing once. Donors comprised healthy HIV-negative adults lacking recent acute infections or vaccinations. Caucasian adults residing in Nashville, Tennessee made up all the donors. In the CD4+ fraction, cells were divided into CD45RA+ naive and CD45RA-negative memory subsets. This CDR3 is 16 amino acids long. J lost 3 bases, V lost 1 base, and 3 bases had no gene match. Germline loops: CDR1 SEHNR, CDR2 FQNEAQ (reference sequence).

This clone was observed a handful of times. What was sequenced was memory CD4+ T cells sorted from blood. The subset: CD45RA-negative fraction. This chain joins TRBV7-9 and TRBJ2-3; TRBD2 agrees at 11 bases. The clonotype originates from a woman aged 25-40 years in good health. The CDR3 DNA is TGTGCCAGCAGCTTAGTAGCGGGAGGGATGACAGATACGCAGTATTTT. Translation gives CASSLVAGGMTDTQYF.